Listed below are T cell receptor beta chains from one sample, sequenced in a study of blood T cell repertoires in COVID-19. Method: immunoSEQ multiplex PCR; TCRdb's copy keeps in-frame clones and lacks some. The data show approximately 280,000 clones, approximately 88% seen once. Material for sequencing was peripheral blood. The receptor source for this set is a human donor with COVID-19, enrolled during active disease. The donor label of this sample is uncertain. Each CDR3 is given with its conserved first and last residue. The D gene is left open where the match is weak. Clone size, where shown, is once, few, many, or a class for clones that have expanded.

size,D,J,V,DNA,CDR3
NA,TRBD1,TRBJ2-2,TRBV7-7,TGTGCTAGCAGCTCACAGGGGGCTTTCACCGGGGAGCTGTTTTTT,CASSSQGAFTGELFF
NA,TRBD2,TRBJ2-2,TRBV9,TGTGCCAGCAGCGTAGTGGGACTAGCTCGATCCGGGGAGCTGTTTTTT,CASSVVGLARSGELFF
NA,NA,TRBJ1-1,TRBV3-1/TRBV3-2,TGTGCCAGCAGCCAAGCGACAGTTACTGAAGCTTTCTTT,CASSQATVTEAFF
NA,NA,TRBJ1-1,TRBV19,TGTGCCAGTAGGGTCGCGGCTGAAGCTTTCTTT,CASRVAAEAFF
NA,TRBD1,TRBJ2-3,TRBV5-1,TGCGCCAGCAGCTTGGGGGACAGAGCAGATACGCAGTATTTT,CASSLGDRADTQYF
NA,TRBD1,TRBJ1-2,TRBV15,TGTGCCACCAGCAAAAGGGACAGTCGCGACTGGCGTGGCTACACCTTC,CATSKRDSRDWRGYTF
NA,TRBD1,TRBJ2-6,TRBV5-1,TGCGCCAGCCTTTCCGGGACAGGGGTCGGGGCCAACGTCCTGACTTTC,CASLSGTGVGANVLTF
NA,TRBD1,TRBJ1-6,TRBV10-2,TGCGCCAGCAGTGGATCAGGGGGTGATTCACCCCTCCACTTT,CASSGSGGDSPLHF
NA,TRBD2,TRBJ2-3,TRBV6-6,TGTGCCAGCAAGGGACTAGCGGGAGTCACAGATACGCAGTATTTT,CASKGLAGVTDTQYF
NA,TRBD2,TRBJ2-2,TRBV6-1,TGTGCCAGCAGTGACGGACTAGCGGGCAACACCGGGGAGCTGTTTTTT,CASSDGLAGNTGELFF
NA,NA,TRBJ2-1,TRBV6-2/TRBV6-3,TGTGCCAGCAGTTACTCGTACGGGTACAATGAGCAGTTCTTC,CASSYSYGYNEQFF
few,TRBD1,TRBJ1-2,TRBV27,TGTGCCAGCAGTTCCGACAGGGGGGGCGGCTACACCTTC,CASSSDRGGGYTF
NA,NA,TRBJ1-1,TRBV19,TGTGCCAGTAGTAGCTCGACAGCCAACACTGAAGCTTTCTTT,CASSSSTANTEAFF
NA,NA,TRBJ1-2,TRBV6-4,TGTGCCAGCAGTGACTCGCATCGGACAGACTTCTATGGCTACACCTTC,CASSDSHRTDFYGYTF
once,TRBD1,TRBJ2-5,TRBV5-6,TGTGCCAGCAGCTTGGCCGTTGGGCCCTCAGGGGGAGAGACCCAGTACTTC,CASSLAVGPSGGETQYF
NA,TRBD1,TRBJ2-7,TRBV27,TGTGCCAGCAGTTTGTTCTCTATTACAGGGGGCTACGAGCAGTACTTC,CASSLFSITGGYEQYF
NA,NA,TRBJ1-2,TRBV19,TGTGCCAGTAGTATGGTGGCGGAAAGGGGCTACACCTTC,CASSMVAERGYTF
NA,NA,TRBJ2-5,TRBV6-1,TGTGCCAGCAGTGAAGGGGCCGTCCCCAGTGAGACCCAGTACTTC,CASSEGAVPSETQYF
NA,NA,TRBJ2-2,TRBV18,TGTGCCAGCTCAGGAGGGCCATCGAACACCGGGGAGCTGTTTTTT,CASSGGPSNTGELFF
NA,TRBD1,TRBJ1-2,TRBV3-1/TRBV3-2,TGTGCCAGCAGCCAACAAGACAGGGTAAAAGGCTACACCTTC,CASSQQDRVKGYTF
NA,TRBD2,TRBJ2-1,TRBV7-6,TGTGCCAGCAGTTCCGGACTAGCGGGAGTTCTGAATGAGCAGTTCTTC,CASSSGLAGVLNEQFF
NA,NA,TRBJ1-3,TRBV19,TGTGCCAGTAGTACAGGGGTTGGAAACACCATATATTTT,CASSTGVGNTIYF
NA,NA,TRBJ2-3,TRBV5-1,TGCGCCAGCAGCTTGGCGACAGGGAGGACTGGAGATACGCAGTATTTT,CASSLATGRTGDTQYF
NA,NA,TRBJ1-5,TRBV6-1,TGTGCCAGCAGTGAGGAGGCCTTCAAGGTCCAGCATTTT,CASSEEAFKVQHF
NA,NA,TRBJ2-1,TRBV4-2,TGTGCCAGCAGCCAAGGGCAGTACAATGAGCAGTTCTTC,CASSQGQYNEQFF
NA,TRBD2,TRBJ2-3,TRBV28,TGTGCCACCAAGGAGGGACTAGGTACAGATACGCAGTATTTT,CATKEGLGTDTQYF
few,TRBD2,TRBJ2-7,TRBV4-3,TGCGCCAGCAGCCAAGTAACTAGCGGGAGTGGGTCCTACGAGCAGTACTTC,CASSQVTSGSGSYEQYF
NA,TRBD2,TRBJ2-1,TRBV10-3,TGTGCCCCGGATGGACTAGCGGGAGACAGGGATGAGCAGTTCTTC,CAPDGLAGDRDEQFF
NA,NA,TRBJ2-5,TRBV11-2,TGTGCCAGCAGCCCTTTAGGGGACCAAGAGACCCAGTACTTC,CASSPLGDQETQYF
NA,TRBD1,TRBJ2-7,TRBV28,TGTGCCAGCACTTTCCGACAGGGAACCTACGAGCAGTACTTC,CASTFRQGTYEQYF
NA,NA,TRBJ2-7,TRBV28,TGTGCCAGCAGCGCTGCCCGGGGTGGGTACGAGCAGTACTTC,CASSAARGGYEQYF
NA,TRBD2,TRBJ2-2,TRBV7-3,TGTGCCAGCAGCCCCGGACTAGAAACCGGGGAGCTGTTTTTT,CASSPGLETGELFF
NA,NA,TRBJ2-3,TRBV3-1/TRBV3-2,TGTGCCAGCAGCCAGGGCTACAGCACAGATACGCAGTATTTT,CASSQGYSTDTQYF
NA,NA,TRBJ1-6,TRBV12-3/TRBV12-4,TGTGCCAGCAGACAGATCTATAATTCACCCCTCCACTTT,CASRQIYNSPLHF
NA,NA,TRBJ2-3,TRBV9,TGTGCCAGCAGCCCCCCAGTCACAGATACGCAGTATTTT,CASSPPVTDTQYF